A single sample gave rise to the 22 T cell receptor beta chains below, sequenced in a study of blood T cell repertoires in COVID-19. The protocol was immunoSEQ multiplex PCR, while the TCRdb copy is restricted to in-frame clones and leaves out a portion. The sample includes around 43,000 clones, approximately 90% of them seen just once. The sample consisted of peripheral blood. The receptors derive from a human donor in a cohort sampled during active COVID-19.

The CDR3 DNA follows: TGTGCCAGCAGCGTAGGGGACAGGGGACGGGAGACCCAGTACTTC. This translates into CASSVGDRGRETQYF. The chain combines TRBV9 with TRBJ2-5, with 10 bases that match TRBD1. The CDR3 sequence is 15 residues long. J lost 5 bases, V lost 0 bases, and 4 bases had no gene match. Looked up from germline, CDR1 is SGDLS and CDR2 is YYNGEE.

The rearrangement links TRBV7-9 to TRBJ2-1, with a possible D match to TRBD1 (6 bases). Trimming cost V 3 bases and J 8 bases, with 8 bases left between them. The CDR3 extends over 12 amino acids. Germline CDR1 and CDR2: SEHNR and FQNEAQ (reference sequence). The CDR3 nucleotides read TGTGCCAGCAGCTTCCAGGGGTATGAGCAGTTCTTC. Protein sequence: CASSFQGYEQFF. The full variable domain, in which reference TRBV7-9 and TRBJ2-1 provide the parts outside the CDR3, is DTGVSQNPRHKITKRGQNVTFRCDPISEHNRLYWYRQTLGQGPEFLTYFQNEAQLEKSRLLSDRFSAERPKGSFSTLEIQRTEQGDSAMYLCASSFQGYEQFFGPGTRLTVL.

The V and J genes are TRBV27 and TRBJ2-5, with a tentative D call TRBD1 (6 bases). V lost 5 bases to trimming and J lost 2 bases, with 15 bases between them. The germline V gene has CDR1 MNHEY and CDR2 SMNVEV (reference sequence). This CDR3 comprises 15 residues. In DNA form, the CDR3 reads TGTGCCAGCAGTCGTAACAGGGTAATGCAAGAGACCCAGTACTTC. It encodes CASSRNRVMQETQYF.

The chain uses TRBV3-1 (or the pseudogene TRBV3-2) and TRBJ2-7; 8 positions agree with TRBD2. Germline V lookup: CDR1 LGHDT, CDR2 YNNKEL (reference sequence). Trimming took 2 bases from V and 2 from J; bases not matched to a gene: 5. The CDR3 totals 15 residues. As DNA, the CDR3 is TGTGCCAGCAGCCAAAGATTGGGACTAGCCTACGAGCAGTACTTC. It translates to CASSQRLGLAYEQYF.

CDR3 region: CASSLRVDEQFF. The CDR3 DNA follows: TGTGCCAGCAGCTTGAGAGTTGATGAGCAGTTCTTC. V gene TRBV5-4 combines with J gene TRBJ2-1; D call uncertain. In germline, CDR1 is SGHNT, CDR2 YYREEE (reference sequence). Trimming took off 1 base at V and 8 bases at J, with 7 bases between the two ends. The CDR3 sequence is 12 residues long.

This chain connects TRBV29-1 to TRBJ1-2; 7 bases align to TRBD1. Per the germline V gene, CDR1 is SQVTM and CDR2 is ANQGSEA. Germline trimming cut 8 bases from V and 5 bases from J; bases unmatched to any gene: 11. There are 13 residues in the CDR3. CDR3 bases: TGCAGCTCTGAAGACAGGGTGGGGTATGGCTACACCTTC. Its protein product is CSSEDRVGYGYTF.

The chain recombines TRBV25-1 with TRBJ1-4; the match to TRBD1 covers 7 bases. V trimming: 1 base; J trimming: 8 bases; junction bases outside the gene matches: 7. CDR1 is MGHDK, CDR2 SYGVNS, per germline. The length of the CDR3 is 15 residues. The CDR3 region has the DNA TGTGCCAGCAGTGAATCTAGGGGGCTTGGAGAAAAACTGTTTTTT. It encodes CASSESRGLGEKLFF.

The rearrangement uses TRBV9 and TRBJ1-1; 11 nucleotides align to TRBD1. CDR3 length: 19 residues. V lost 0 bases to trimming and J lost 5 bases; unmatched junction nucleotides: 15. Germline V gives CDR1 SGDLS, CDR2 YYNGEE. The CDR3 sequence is CASSVGERDRGSLGTEAFF. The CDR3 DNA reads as TGTGCCAGCAGCGTAGGGGAGAGGGACAGGGGGAGCCTGGGTACTGAAGCTTTCTTT.

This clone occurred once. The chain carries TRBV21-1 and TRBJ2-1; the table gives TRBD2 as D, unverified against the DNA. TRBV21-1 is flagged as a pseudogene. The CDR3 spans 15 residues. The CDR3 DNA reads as TGTGCCAGCACCACTCTGGGGAGCTCCTACAATGAGCAGTTCTTC. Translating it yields CASTTLGSSYNEQFF.

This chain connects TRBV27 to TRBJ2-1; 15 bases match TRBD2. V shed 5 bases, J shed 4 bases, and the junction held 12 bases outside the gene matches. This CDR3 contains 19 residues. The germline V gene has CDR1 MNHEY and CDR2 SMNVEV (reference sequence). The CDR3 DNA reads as TGTGCCAGCAGTATCACGGGACTAGCGGGAGGTCCCACTTACAATGAGCAGTTCTTC. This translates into CASSITGLAGGPTYNEQFF.

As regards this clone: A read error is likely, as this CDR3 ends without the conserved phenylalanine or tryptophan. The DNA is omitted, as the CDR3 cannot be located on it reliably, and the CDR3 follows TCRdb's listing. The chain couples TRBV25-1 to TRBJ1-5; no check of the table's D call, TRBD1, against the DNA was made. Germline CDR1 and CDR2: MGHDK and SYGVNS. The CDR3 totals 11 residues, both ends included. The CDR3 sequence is CASSGYRGQGD.

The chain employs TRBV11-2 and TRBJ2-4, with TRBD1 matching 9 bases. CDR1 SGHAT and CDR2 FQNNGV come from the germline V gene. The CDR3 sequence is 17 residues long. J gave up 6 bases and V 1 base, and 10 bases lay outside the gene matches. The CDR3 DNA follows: TGTGCCAGCAGCTTAGGGCCCGGGACAGGGAGGGGAAACATTCAGTACTTC. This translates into CASSLGPGTGRGNIQYF.

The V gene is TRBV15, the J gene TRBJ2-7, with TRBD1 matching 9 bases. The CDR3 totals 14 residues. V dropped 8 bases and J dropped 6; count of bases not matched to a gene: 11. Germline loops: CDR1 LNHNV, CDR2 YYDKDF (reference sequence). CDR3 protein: CATDPGQGTGEQYF. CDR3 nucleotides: TGTGCCACCGACCCGGGACAGGGAACTGGCGAGCAGTACTTC.

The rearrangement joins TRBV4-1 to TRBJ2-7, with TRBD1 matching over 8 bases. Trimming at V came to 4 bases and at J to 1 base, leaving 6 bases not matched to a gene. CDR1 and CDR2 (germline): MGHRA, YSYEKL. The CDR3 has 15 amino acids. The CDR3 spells CASSRGDRSSYEQYF. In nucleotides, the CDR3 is TGCGCCAGCAGCCGAGGGGACAGGAGTTCCTACGAGCAGTACTTC.

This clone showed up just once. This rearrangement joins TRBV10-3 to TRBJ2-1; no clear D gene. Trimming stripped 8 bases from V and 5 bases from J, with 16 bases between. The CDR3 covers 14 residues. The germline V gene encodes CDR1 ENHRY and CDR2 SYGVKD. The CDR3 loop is CAIAVGAEHNEQFF. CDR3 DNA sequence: TGTGCCATCGCGGTAGGAGCTGAACACAATGAGCAGTTCTTC.

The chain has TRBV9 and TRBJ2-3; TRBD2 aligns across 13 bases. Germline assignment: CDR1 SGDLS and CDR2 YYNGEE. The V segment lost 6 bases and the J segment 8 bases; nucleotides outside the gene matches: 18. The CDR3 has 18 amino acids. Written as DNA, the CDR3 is TGTGCCAGCACCGCCGGGATCGGACTAGCGGGGGACGTCGGTACGCAGTATTTT. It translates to CASTAGIGLAGDVGTQYF.

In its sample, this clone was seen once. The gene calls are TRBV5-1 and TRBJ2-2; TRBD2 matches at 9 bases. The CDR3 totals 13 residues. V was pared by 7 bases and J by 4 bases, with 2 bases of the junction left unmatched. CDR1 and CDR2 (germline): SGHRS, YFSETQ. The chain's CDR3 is CASLRGGTGELFF. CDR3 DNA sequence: TGCGCCAGCTTGCGGGGGGGCACCGGGGAGCTGTTTTTT.

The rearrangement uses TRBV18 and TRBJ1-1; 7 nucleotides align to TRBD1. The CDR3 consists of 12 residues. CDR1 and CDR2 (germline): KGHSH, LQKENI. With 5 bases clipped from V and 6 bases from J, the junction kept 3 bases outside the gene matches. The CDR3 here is CASSSQGSEAFF. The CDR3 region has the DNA TGTGCCAGCTCATCACAGGGGTCTGAAGCTTTCTTT. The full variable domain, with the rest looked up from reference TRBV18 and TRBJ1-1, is NAGVMQNPRHLVRRRGQEARLRCSPMKGHSHVYWYRQLPEEGLKFMVYLQKENIIDESGMPKERFSAEFPKEGPSILRIQQVVRGDSAAYFCASSSQGSEAFFGQGTRLTVV.

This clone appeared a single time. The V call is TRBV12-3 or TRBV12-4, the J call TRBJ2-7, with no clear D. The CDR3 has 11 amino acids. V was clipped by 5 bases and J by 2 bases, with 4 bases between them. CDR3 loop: CASSATYEQYF. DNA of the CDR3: TGTGCCAGCAGTGCTACCTACGAGCAGTACTTC.

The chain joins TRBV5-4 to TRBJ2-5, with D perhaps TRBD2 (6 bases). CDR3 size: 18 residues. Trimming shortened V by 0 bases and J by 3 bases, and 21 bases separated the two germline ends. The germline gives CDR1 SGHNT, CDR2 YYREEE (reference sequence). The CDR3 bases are TGTGCCAGCAGCTTGGATGGGGCCAGGAGGGACCGAAAAGAGACCCAGTACTTC. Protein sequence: CASSLDGARRDRKETQYF.

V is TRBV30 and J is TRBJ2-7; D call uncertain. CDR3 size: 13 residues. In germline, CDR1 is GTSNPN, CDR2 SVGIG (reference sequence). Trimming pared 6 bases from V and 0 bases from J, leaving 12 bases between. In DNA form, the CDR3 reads TGTGCCTGTAGATTCGGGTTCTCCTACGAGCAGTACTTC. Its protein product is CACRFGFSYEQYF. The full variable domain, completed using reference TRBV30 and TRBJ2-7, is SQTIHQWPATLVQPVGSPLSLECTVEGTSNPNLYWYRQAAGRGLQLLFYSVGIGQISSEVPQNLSASRPQDRQFILSSKKLLLSDSGFYLCACRFGFSYEQYFGPGTRLTVT.

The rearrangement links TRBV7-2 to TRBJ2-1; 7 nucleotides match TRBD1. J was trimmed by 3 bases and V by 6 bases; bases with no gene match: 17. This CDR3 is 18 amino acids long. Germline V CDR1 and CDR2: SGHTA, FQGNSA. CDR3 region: CASRAWRFRDSLYNEQFF. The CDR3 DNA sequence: TGTGCCAGCAGAGCTTGGAGATTCCGGGACAGCCTCTACAATGAGCAGTTCTTC. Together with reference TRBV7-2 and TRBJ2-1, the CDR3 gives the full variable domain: GAGVSQSPSNKVTEKGKDVELRCDPISGHTALYWYRQSLGQGLEFLIYFQGNSAPDKSGLPSDRFSAERTGGSVSTLTIQRTQQEDSAVYLCASRAWRFRDSLYNEQFFGPGTRLTVL.